This passage covers 24 T cell receptor beta chains from one sample sequenced in a study of early T cells in non-severe SARS-CoV-2 infection. TCRdb redid the calling of the 5' RACE reads with MiXCR, one entry per CDR3 protein. The table records tens of thousands of distinct CDR3 sequences, over 3% of them present only once. Input material: whole blood. Receptors were obtained from an adult who was a healthcare worker with PCR-confirmed SARS-CoV-2 infection or an uninfected control (not recorded which).

This clonotype was observed many times. V usage is TRBV7-3 and J usage is TRBJ2-3; D might be TRBD1 (6 bases). The CDR3 runs to 12 residues. V lost 4 bases and J lost 11, with 13 bases in between. Germline lookup yields CDR1 SGHTA and CDR2 FQGTGA. The CDR3: CASSSGDAKQYF. For the CDR3, the DNA is TGTGCCAGCAGCTCAGGGGACGCCAAGCAGTATTTT.

This clonotype came up many times. The rearrangement uses TRBV7-8 and TRBJ1-1, with TRBD1 as a possible D gene (5 bases). This CDR3 has 15 amino acids. With 5 bases removed from V and 3 bases from J, the gap between germline ends came to 16 bases. Germline CDR1 reads SGHVS; CDR2 reads FQNEAQ. CDR3 DNA: TGTGCCAGCAGCCGCGGGACGACAACCTACACTGAAGCTTTCTTT. Translating gives CASSRGTTTYTEAFF. The full variable domain, its missing parts supplied by reference TRBV7-8 and TRBJ1-1, is GAGVSQSPRYKVAKRGQDVALRCDPISGHVSLFWYQQALGQGPEFLTYFQNEAQLDKSGLPSDRFFAERPEGSVSTLKIQRTQQEDSAVYLCASSRGTTTYTEAFFGQGTRLTVV.

This clonotype was counted ten times or more. V usage is TRBV15 and J usage is TRBJ2-1; either TRBD1 or TRBD2 may supply D (5 bases each). Germline V gives CDR1 LNHNV, CDR2 YYDKDF (reference sequence). Deletions cut 9 bases from V and 3 bases from J, with 9 bases between. This CDR3 spans 12 amino acids. CDR3 protein: CATGTLYNEQFF. CDR3 nucleotide sequence: TGTGCCACTGGGACCCTCTACAATGAGCAGTTCTTC.

The chain employs TRBV7-9 and TRBJ2-2; D is ambiguous. V was shortened by 10 bases and J by 6 bases, with 15 bases between the two germline ends. CDR3 length: 13 amino acids. Germline CDR1 is SEHNR and CDR2 is FQNEAQ (reference sequence). DNA of the CDR3: TGTGCCAAGCCTTCAACCGCGTCCGGGGAGCTGTTTTTT. Translating gives CAKPSTASGELFF.

This clonotype turned up a few times. The chain carries TRBV18 and TRBJ2-1, with 7 positions matching TRBD1. The V gene's germline CDR1 is KGHSH and CDR2 LQKENI. The trim removed 4 bases at V and 7 bases at J, leaving 4 bases unmatched. The CDR3 length is 13 residues. The DNA for the CDR3 is TGTGCCAGCTCACAGGAACAGGGGAATGAGCAGTTCTTC. It specifies CASSQEQGNEQFF.

This clonotype has at least ten counts. This chain links TRBV18 with TRBJ2-7; D perhaps matches TRBD1 (6 bases). Germline-derived CDR1 and CDR2 are KGHSH and LQKENI. CDR3 size: 14 residues. Deletions cut 5 bases from V and 0 bases from J, with 11 bases between. CDR3 DNA: TGTGCCAGCTCATCAGGACAGAACTCCTACGAGCAGTACTTC. This codes for CASSSGQNSYEQYF.

In this sample, this clonotype turned up many times. DNA of the CDR3: TGCGCCAGCAGCTCAACAGGGGATCTTGGCACAGATACGCAGTATTTT. It specifies CASSSTGDLGTDTQYF. The rearrangement uses TRBV5-1 and TRBJ2-3; 7 bases are a match to TRBD1. Germline values: CDR1 SGHRS, CDR2 YFSETQ. The CDR3 spans 16 residues. J lost 1 base, V lost 3 bases, and 8 bases had no gene match.

This clonotype was counted many times. This chain connects TRBV10-1 to TRBJ2-3; D not certain. This CDR3 region has 15 residues. With 0 bases removed from V and 8 bases from J, the gap between germline ends came to 15 bases. Germline V lookup: CDR1 WNHNN, CDR2 SYGVQD (reference sequence). For the CDR3, the DNA is TGCGCCAGCAGTGAGTCGACTCGACCGAGAGTTACGCAGTATTTT. Residues: CASSESTRPRVTQYF.

This clonotype was seen at least ten times. The chain recombines TRBV18 with TRBJ2-7, with 9 bases identical to TRBD1. The CDR3 is 14 amino acids. After removal of 5 bases from V and 2 bases from J, the junction contained 4 bases not matched to a gene. The germline gives CDR1 KGHSH, CDR2 LQKENI. The CDR3 coding sequence is TGTGCCAGCTCATCCCGGGACAGGGCCTACGAGCAGTACTTC. Its protein product is CASSSRDRAYEQYF.

This clonotype was recorded many times. V usage is TRBV6-5 and J usage is TRBJ2-3; 7 bases are shared with TRBD1. With 5 bases clipped from V and 0 bases from J, the junction kept 5 bases outside the gene matches. The length of the CDR3 is 15 residues. Looked up from germline, CDR1 is MNHEY and CDR2 is SVGAGI. The CDR3 sequence is CASSQQGSSTDTQYF. CDR3 coding DNA: TGTGCCAGCAGTCAACAGGGGTCTAGCACAGATACGCAGTATTTT.

The V gene is TRBV10-2, the J gene TRBJ2-5; D perhaps matches TRBD1 (6 bases). The V and J ends lost 6 bases and 3 bases respectively, with 8 bases between them. Germline V gives CDR1 WSHSY, CDR2 SAAADI. This CDR3 has 12 residues. CDR3 in DNA: TGCGCCAGCAGCCAGGGGAAAGAGACCCAGTACTTC. Translation: CASSQGKETQYF.

Ten or more counts support this clonotype. The gene calls are TRBV5-1 and TRBJ1-2; a possible D gene is TRBD1 (6 bases). CDR3 length: 13 amino acids. The V gene lost 1 base and the J gene lost 6 bases, with 10 bases spanning the gap. Germline CDR1 SGHRS, CDR2 YFSETQ. In DNA, the CDR3 is TGCGCCAGCAGCTTGTCAGGGGCAGATGGCTACACCTTC. It encodes CASSLSGADGYTF.

This rearrangement joins TRBV20-1 to TRBJ2-3, with D uncertain. The CDR3 length is 12 residues. V was clipped by 1 base and J by 6 bases, with 8 bases between them. CDR1 DFQATT and CDR2 SNEGSKA come from the germline V gene (reference sequence). The CDR3: CSARGGFDTQYF. Written as DNA, the CDR3 is TGCAGTGCTAGAGGAGGTTTTGATACGCAGTATTTT.

This clonotype was found many times. The genes are TRBV5-1 and TRBJ2-1; 10 bases match TRBD2. The germline V gene encodes CDR1 SGHRS and CDR2 YFSETQ. V was pared by 0 bases and J by 3 bases, with 6 bases of the junction left unmatched. The CDR3 contains 17 residues. CDR3 region: CASSLALAGAFYNEQFF. CDR3 DNA sequence: TGCGCCAGCAGCTTGGCCCTAGCGGGGGCTTTCTACAATGAGCAGTTCTTC.

This clonotype has more than one count but fewer than ten. This chain links TRBV9 with TRBJ2-3; D call uncertain. The CDR3 length is 17 residues. V was shortened by 0 bases and J by 0 bases, with 14 bases between the two germline ends. Looked up from germline, CDR1 is SGDLS and CDR2 is YYNGEE. The CDR3 region has the DNA TGTGCCAGCAGCGTAGGGAACGGAAGTCCTAGCACAGATACGCAGTATTTT. It encodes CASSVGNGSPSTDTQYF.

In this sample, this clonotype turned up many times. The V gene is TRBV29-1, the J gene TRBJ2-7; 10 bases fit TRBD2. Germline-derived CDR1 and CDR2 are SQVTM and ANQGSEA. Trimming took 4 bases from V and 0 from J; bases not matched to a gene: 9. The CDR3 extends over 16 amino acids. The CDR3 loop reads CSVAGGAGGTSYEQYF. CDR3 nucleotides: TGCAGCGTTGCTGGGGGAGCGGGAGGGACCTCCTACGAGCAGTACTTC.

The sample holds many counts of this clonotype. The chain couples TRBV6-5 to TRBJ2-2; D not certain. V lost 7 bases and J 0 bases, leaving 12 bases between the germline ends. This CDR3 is built from 15 residues. Germline V gene sequence: CDR1 MNHEY, CDR2 SVGAGI. DNA for the CDR3: TGTGCCAGCACCTTTTTAGAGTCGAACACCGGGGAGCTGTTTTTT. Translating it yields CASTFLESNTGELFF.

The table lists this clonotype with many counts. The CDR3 coding sequence is TGCAGTGCTAGGGTTAGGGGTATTGACTACGAGCAGTACTTC. Its translation is CSARVRGIDYEQYF. This chain joins TRBV20-1 and TRBJ2-7, with a weak D call TRBD1 (5 bases). The CDR3 runs 14 residues. Trimming removed 3 bases at V and 3 bases at J, with 15 bases between. Germline-derived CDR1 and CDR2 are DFQATT and SNEGSKA (reference sequence).

This clonotype was seen ten or more times. This chain uses TRBV5-6 with TRBJ2-2; 7 bases are shared with TRBD1. Germline V gene data show CDR1 as SGHDT and CDR2 as YYEEEE. V trimming: 2 bases; J trimming: 4 bases; junction bases outside the gene matches: 5. The CDR3 extends over 15 amino acids. CDR3 sequence (DNA): TGTGCCAGCAGCTTACAGGGGCGTCTCACCGGGGAGCTGTTTTTT. This sequence encodes CASSLQGRLTGELFF.

The V and J genes are TRBV4-2 and TRBJ1-1, with TRBD1 identical over 9 bases. The CDR3 covers 15 residues. J was trimmed by 5 bases and V by 3 bases; bases with no gene match: 7. Germline V gene data show CDR1 as LGHNA and CDR2 as YNFKEQ. CDR3 in DNA: TGTGCCAGCAGCCAGAAGGGACAGGGTTTAACTGAAGCTTTCTTT. This encodes CASSQKGQGLTEAFF.

This clonotype has only a few counts. V gene TRBV29-1 combines with J gene TRBJ2-7, with D maybe TRBD1 (6 bases). Trimming took 4 bases from V and 5 from J, leaving 9 bases between them. Germline V CDR1 and CDR2: SQVTM, ANQGSEA. The CDR3 covers 11 residues. The CDR3 DNA follows: TGCAGCGTTGTCAGGGGCCACGAGCAGTACTTC. It yields the protein CSVVRGHEQYF.

At least ten counts were recorded for this clonotype. The V and J genes are TRBV11-2 and TRBJ2-5; 8 bases match TRBD2. The germline V gene encodes CDR1 SGHAT and CDR2 FQNNGV. The CDR3 is 16 residues long. V gave up 5 bases and J gave up 4 bases; unmatched junction bases: 12. The CDR3 DNA reads as TGTGCCAGCAGCGAGGGGGGTCTAGCGGGTAGAGAGACCCAGTACTTC. Residues: CASSEGGLAGRETQYF.

This clonotype was seen ten or more times. The chain recombines TRBV2 with TRBJ2-2; no firm D call. Germline V lookup: CDR1 SNHLY, CDR2 FYNNEI. There are 14 residues in the CDR3. Trimming took 2 bases from V and 1 from J, leaving 5 bases between them. The CDR3, as DNA: TGTGCCAGCAGTGAATATGAGAACACCGGGGAGCTGTTTTTT. Translating it yields CASSEYENTGELFF.

This clonotype was seen more than once but under ten times. V gene TRBV12-3 or TRBV12-4 combines with J gene TRBJ2-7; 10 bases fit TRBD1. Unmatched junction bases numbered 13, after V lost 6 bases and J lost 5 bases. The CDR3 spans 16 residues. CDR3 nucleotide sequence: TGTGCCAGCAGCGTCGCCCTGACAGGGGGCATCAACGAGCAGTACTTC. It encodes CASSVALTGGINEQYF.